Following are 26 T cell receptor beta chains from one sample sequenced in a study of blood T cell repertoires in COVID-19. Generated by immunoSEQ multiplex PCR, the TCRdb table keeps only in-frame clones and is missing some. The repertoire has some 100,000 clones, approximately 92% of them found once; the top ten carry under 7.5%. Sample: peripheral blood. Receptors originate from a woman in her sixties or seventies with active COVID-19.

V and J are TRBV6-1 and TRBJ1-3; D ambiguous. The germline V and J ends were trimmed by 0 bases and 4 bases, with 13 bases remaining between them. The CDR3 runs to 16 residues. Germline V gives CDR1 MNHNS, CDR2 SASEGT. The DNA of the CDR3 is TGTGCCAGCAGTGAAGCGCAGGTCAGAACAGGAAACACCATATATTTT. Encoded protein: CASSEAQVRTGNTIYF.

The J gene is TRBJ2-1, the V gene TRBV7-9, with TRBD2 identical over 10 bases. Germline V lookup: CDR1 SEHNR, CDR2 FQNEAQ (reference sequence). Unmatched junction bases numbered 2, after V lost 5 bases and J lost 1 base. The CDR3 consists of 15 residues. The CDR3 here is CASSPLAGSYNEQFF. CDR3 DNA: TGTGCCAGCAGCCCACTAGCGGGATCCTACAATGAGCAGTTCTTC.

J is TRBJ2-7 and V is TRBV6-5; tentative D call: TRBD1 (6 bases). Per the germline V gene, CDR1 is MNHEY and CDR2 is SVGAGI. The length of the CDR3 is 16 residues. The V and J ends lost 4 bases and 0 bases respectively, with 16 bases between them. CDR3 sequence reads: CASSSRRTADSYEQYF. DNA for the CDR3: TGTGCCAGCAGTTCTAGGCGGACAGCCGACTCCTACGAGCAGTACTTC.

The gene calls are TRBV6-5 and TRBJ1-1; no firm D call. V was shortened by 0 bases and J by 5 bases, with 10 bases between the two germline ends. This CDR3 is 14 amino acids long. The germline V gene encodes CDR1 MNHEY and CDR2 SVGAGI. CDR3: CASSYSSRGTEAFF. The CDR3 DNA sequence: TGTGCCAGCAGTTACTCGAGTAGAGGAACTGAAGCTTTCTTT.

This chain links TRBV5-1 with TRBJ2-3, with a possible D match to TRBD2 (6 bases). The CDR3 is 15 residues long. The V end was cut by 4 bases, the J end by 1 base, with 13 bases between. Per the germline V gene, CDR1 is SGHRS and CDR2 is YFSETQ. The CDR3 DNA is TGCGCCAGCAGCGTCGGGACTGGACGCACAGATACGCAGTATTTT. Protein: CASSVGTGRTDTQYF. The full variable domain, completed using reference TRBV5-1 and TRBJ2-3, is KAGVTQTPRYLIKTRGQQVTLSCSPISGHRSVSWYQQTPGQGLQFLFEYFSETQRNKGNFPGRFSGRQFSNSRSEMNVSTLELGDSALYLCASSVGTGRTDTQYFGPGTRLTVL.

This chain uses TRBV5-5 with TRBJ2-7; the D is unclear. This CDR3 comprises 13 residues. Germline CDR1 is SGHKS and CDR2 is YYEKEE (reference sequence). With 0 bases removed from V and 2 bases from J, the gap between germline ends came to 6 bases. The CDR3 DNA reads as TGTGCCAGCAGCTTGGAACTCCCCTACGAGCAGTACTTC. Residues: CASSLELPYEQYF.

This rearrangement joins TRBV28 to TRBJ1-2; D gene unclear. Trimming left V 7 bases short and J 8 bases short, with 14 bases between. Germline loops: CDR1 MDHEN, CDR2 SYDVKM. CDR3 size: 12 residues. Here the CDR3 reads CASTDPVRGYTF. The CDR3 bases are TGTGCCAGCACCGACCCGGTGAGGGGCTACACCTTC.

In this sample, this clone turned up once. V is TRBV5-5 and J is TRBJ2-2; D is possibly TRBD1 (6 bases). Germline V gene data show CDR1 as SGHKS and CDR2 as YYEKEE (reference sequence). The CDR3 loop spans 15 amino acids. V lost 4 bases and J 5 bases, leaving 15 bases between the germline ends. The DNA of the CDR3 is TGTGCCAGCAGCCTAACACAGGGTGGAACCGGGGAGCTGTTTTTT. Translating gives CASSLTQGGTGELFF.

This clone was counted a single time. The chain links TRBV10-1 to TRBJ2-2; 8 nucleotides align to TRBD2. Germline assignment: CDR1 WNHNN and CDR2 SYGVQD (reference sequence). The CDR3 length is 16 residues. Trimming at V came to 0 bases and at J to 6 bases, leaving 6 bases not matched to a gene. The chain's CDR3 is CASSESSSGVSGELFF. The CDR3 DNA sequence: TGCGCCAGCAGTGAGTCCAGTAGCGGGGTTTCCGGGGAGCTGTTTTTT.

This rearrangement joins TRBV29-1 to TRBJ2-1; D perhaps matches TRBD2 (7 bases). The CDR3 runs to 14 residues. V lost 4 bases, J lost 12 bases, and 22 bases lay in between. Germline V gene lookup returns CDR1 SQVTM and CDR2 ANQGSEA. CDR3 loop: CSVGTSTGPGGQFF. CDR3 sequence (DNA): TGCAGCGTTGGAACTTCCACAGGGCCGGGAGGGCAGTTCTTC.

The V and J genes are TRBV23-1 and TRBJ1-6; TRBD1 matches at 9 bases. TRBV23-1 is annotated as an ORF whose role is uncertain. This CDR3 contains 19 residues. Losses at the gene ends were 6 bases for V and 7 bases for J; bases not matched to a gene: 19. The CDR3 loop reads CASRQFTGTGHPPNSPLHF. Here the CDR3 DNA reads TGCGCCAGCAGGCAGTTTACCGGGACAGGGCATCCCCCGAATTCACCCCTCCACTTT.

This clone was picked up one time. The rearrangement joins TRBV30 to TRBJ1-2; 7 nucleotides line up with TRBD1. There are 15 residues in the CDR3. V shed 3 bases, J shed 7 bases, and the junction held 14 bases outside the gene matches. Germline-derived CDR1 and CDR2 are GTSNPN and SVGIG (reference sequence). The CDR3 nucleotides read TGTGCCTGGAGCCCCCTTGGACAGGCCAAGAGTGGCTACACCTTC. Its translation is CAWSPLGQAKSGYTF. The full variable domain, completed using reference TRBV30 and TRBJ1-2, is SQTIHQWPATLVQPVGSPLSLECTVEGTSNPNLYWYRQAAGRGLQLLFYSVGIGQISSEVPQNLSASRPQDRQFILSSKKLLLSDSGFYLCAWSPLGQAKSGYTFGSGTRLTVV.

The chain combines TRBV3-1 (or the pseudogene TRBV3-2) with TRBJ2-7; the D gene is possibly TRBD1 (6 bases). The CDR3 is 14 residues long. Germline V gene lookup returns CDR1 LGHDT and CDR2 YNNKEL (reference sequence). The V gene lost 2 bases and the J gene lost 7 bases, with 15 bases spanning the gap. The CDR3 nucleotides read TGTGCCAGCAGCCAATCATACAGGGTGGGAGAGCAGTACTTC. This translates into CASSQSYRVGEQYF.

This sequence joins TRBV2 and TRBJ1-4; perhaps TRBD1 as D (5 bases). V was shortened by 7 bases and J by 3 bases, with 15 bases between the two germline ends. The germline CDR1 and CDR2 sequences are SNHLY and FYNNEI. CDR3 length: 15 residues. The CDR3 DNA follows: TGTGCCAGCAACAAGGACCCGGGGGCTAATGAAAAACTGTTTTTT. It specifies CASNKDPGANEKLFF.

As DNA, the CDR3 is TGTGCCATCAGTGAGTCGACATCCACGAACACTGAAGCTTTCTTT. This encodes CAISESTSTNTEAFF. This sequence joins TRBV10-3 and TRBJ1-1; D gene ambiguous. CDR1 ENHRY and CDR2 SYGVKD come from the germline V gene. The length of the CDR3 is 15 residues. Trimming removed 0 bases from V and 1 base from J, with 9 bases in between.

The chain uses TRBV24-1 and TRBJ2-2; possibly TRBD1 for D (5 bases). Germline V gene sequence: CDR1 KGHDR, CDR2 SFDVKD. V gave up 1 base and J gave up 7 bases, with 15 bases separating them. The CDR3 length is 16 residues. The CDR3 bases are TGTGCCACCAGTGATTTAGGTTCCAGGGCTGGCGGGGAGCTGTTTTTT. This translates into CATSDLGSRAGGELFF.

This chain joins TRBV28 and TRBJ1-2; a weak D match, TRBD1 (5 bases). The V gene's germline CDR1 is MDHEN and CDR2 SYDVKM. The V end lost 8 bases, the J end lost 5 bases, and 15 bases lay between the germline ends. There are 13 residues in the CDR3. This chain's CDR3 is CASGDPGRYGYTF. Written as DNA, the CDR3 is TGTGCCAGCGGCGATCCAGGGAGGTATGGCTACACCTTC.

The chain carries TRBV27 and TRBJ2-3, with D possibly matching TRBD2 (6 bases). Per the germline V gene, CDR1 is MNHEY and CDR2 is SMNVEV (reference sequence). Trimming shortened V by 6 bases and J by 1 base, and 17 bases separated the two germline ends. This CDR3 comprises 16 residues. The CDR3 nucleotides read TGTGCCAGCAGGCTCGGACTAACAGGCGGCACAGATACGCAGTATTTT. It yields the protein CASRLGLTGGTDTQYF.

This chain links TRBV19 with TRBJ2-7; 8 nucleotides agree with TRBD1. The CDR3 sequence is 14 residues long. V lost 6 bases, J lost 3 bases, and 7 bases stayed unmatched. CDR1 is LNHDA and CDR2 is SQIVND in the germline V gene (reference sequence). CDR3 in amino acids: CASSPGGVYYEQYF. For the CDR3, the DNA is TGTGCCAGTAGCCCAGGGGGCGTATACTACGAGCAGTACTTC.

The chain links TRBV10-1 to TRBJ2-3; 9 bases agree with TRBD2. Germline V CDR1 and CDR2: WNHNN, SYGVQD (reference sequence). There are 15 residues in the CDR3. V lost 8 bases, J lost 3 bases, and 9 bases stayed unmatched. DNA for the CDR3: TGCGCCAGCCGACCGGGACTAGCCACGACAGATACGCAGTATTTT. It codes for CASRPGLATTDTQYF.

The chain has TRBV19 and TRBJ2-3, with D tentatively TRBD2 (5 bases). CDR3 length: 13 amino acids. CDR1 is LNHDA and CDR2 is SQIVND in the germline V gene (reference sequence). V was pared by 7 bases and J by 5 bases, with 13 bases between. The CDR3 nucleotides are TGTGCCAGTACCCCCCTTGGAGGAGATACGCAGTATTTT. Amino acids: CASTPLGGDTQYF.

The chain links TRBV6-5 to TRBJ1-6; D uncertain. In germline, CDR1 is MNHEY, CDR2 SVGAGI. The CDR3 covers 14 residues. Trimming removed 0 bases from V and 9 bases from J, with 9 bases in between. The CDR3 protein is CASSYSRESSPLHF. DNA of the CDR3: TGTGCCAGCAGTTACTCCCGGGAAAGTTCACCCCTCCACTTT.

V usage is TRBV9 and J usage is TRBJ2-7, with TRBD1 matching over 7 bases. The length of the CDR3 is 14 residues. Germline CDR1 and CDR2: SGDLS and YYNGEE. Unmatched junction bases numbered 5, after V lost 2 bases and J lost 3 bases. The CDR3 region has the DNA TGTGCCAGCAGCGTCTCGGGACAGTTCTACGAGCAGTACTTC. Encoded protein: CASSVSGQFYEQYF.

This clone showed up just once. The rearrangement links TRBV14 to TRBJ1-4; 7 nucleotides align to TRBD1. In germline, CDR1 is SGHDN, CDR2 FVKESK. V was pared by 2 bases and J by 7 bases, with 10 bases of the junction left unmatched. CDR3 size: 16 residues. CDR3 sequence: CASSQNRGPLGEKLFF. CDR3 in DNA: TGTGCCAGCAGCCAAAACAGGGGCCCCCTGGGTGAAAAACTGTTTTTT.

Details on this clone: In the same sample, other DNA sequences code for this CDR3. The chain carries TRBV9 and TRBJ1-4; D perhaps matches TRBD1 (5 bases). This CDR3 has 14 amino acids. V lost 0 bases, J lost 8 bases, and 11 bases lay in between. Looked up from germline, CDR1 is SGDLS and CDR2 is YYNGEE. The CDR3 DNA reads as TGTGCCAGCAGCGTAGGGCAGGGAGGGGAAAAACTGTTTTTT. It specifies CASSVGQGGEKLFF.

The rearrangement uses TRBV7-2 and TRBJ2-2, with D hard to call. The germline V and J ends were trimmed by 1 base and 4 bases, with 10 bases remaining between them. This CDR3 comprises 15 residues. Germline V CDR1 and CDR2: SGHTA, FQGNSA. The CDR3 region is CASSLVTLRTGELFF. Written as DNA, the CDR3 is TGTGCCAGCAGCTTAGTGACACTGCGCACCGGGGAGCTGTTTTTT.